The entry below gives a single TCR beta chain sequence along with its context. Its target is unknown. The CDR3 loop spans 14 amino acids. V dropped 6 bases and J dropped 2; count of bases not matched to a gene: 5. CDR1 is SNHLY, CDR2 FYNNEI, per germline. The entry originates in a study of OX40 agonist ivuxolimab in advanced cancers. Measured with immunoSEQ multiplex PCR; TCRdb has only the in-frame clones, and not every one. Of tens of thousands of clones listed, around 83% were seen once; the top ten hold around 20%. Notes on the study in general: Average numbers of expanded clones were greater in CD8+ T cells than in CD4+.

The sequence was collected from an adult with an advanced solid tumor such as melanoma, head and neck, liver or kidney cancer. The chain is built from TRBV2 and TRBJ2-7; TRBD1 agrees at 9 bases. This specimen was CD4+ or CD8+ T cells sorted from blood, taken in a trial of the OX40 agonist ivuxolimab. CDR3 in DNA: TGTGCCAGCAGCCACAGGGGGCGAACCTACGAGCAGTACTTC. Translation gives CASSHRGRTYEQYF.